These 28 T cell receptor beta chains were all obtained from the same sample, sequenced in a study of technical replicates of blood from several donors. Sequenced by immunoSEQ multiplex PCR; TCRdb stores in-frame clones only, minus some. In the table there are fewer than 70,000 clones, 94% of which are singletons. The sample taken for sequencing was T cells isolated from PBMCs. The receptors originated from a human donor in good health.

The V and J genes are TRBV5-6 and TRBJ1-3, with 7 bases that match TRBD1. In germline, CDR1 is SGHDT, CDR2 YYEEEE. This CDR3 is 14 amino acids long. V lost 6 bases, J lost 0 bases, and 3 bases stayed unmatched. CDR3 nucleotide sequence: TGTGCCAGCACGGGACAGTCCTCTGGAAACACCATATATTTT. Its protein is CASTGQSSGNTIYF.

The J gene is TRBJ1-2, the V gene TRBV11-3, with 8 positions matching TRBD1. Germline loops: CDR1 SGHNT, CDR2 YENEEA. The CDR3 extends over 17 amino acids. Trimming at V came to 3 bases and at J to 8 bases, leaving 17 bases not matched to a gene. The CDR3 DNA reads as TGTGCCAGCAGCTTGGAGGACAGGGTTATTGCCCCCATCGGCTACACCTTC. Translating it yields CASSLEDRVIAPIGYTF.

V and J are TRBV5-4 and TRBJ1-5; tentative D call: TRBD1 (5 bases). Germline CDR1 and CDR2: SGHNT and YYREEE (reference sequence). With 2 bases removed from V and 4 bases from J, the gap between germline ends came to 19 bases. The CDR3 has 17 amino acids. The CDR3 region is CASSFSASGLENQPQHF. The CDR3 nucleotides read TGTGCCAGCAGCTTCTCAGCCTCAGGGTTGGAAAATCAGCCCCAGCATTTT.

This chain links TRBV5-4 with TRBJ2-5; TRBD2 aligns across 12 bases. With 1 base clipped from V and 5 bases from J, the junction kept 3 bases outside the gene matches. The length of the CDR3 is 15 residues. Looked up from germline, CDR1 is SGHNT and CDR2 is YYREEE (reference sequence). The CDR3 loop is CASSLRLAGGETQYF. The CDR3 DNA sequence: TGTGCCAGCAGCTTGCGGCTAGCGGGAGGGGAGACCCAGTACTTC. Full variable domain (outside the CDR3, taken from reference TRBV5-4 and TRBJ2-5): ETGVTQSPTHLIKTRGQQVTLRCSSQSGHNTVSWYQQALGQGPQFIFQYYREEENGRGNFPPRFSGLQFPNYSSELNVNALELDDSALYLCASSLRLAGGETQYFGPGTRLLVL.

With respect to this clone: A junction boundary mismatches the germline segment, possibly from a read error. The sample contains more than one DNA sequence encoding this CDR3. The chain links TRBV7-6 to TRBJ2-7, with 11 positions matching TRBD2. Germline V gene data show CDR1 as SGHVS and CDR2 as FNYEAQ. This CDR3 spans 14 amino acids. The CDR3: CASSLTSGGYEQYF. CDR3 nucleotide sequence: TGCGCCAGCAGCTTAACTAGCGGGGGTTACGAGCAGTACTTC.

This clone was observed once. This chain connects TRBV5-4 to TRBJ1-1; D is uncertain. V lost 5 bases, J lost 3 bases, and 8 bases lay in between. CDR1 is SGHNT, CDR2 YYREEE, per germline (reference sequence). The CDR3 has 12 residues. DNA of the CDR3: TGTGCCAGCAGAGAACAAGACACTGAAGCTTTCTTT. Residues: CASREQDTEAFF. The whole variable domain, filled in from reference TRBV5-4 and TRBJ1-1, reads ETGVTQSPTHLIKTRGQQVTLRCSSQSGHNTVSWYQQALGQGPQFIFQYYREEENGRGNFPPRFSGLQFPNYSSELNVNALELDDSALYLCASREQDTEAFFGQGTRLTVV.

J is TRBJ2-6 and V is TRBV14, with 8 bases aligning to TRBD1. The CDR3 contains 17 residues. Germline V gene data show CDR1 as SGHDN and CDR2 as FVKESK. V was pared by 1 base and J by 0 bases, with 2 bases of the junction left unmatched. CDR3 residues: CASSQGTGRSGANVLTF. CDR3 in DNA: TGTGCCAGCAGCCAAGGGACAGGGCGCTCTGGGGCCAACGTCCTGACTTTC.

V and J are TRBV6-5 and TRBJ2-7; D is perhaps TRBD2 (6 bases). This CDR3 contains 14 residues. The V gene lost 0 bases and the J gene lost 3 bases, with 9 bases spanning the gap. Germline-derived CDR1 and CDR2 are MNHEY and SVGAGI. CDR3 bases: TGTGCCAGCAGTTACTCCGGGGGACTCTACGAGCAGTACTTC. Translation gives CASSYSGGLYEQYF.

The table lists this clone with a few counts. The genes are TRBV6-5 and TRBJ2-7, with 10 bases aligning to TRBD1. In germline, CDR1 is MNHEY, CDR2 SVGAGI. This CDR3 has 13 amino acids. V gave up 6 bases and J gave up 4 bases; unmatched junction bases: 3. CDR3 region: CASRKGQGYEQYF. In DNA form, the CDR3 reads TGTGCCAGCAGGAAGGGACAGGGGTACGAGCAGTACTTC.

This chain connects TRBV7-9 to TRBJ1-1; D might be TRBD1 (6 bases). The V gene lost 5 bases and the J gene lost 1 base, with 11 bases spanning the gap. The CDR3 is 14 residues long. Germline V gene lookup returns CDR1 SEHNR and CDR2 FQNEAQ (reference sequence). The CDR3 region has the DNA TGTGCCAGCAGCGCCCCGGGACAGAACACTGAAGCTTTCTTT. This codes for CASSAPGQNTEAFF.

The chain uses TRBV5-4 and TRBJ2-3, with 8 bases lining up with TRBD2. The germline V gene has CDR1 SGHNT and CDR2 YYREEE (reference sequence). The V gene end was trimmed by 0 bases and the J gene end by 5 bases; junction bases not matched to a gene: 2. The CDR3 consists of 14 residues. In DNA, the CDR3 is TGTGCCAGCAGCTTGGCCGGGGGGGGAGATACGCAGTATTTT. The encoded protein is CASSLAGGGDTQYF.

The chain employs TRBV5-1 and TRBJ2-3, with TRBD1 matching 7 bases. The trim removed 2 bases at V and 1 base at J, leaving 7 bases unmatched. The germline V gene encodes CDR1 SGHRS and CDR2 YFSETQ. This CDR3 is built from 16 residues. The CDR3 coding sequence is TGCGCCAGCAGCTTCCAAGGGGGCAGGGGCACAGATACGCAGTATTTT. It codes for CASSFQGGRGTDTQYF.

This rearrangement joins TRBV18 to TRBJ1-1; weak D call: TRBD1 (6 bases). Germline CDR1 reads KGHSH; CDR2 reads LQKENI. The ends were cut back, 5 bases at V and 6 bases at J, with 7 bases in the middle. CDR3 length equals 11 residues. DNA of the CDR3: TGTGCCAGCTCAGGGGGCCCTGAAGCTTTCTTT. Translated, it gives CASSGGPEAFF.

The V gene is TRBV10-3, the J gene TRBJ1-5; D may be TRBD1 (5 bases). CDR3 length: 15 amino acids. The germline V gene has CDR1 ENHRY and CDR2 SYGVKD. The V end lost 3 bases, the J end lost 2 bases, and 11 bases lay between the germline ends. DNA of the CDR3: TGTGCCATCAGTGATGTCGGGGGAGGCAATCAGCCCCAGCATTTT. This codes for CAISDVGGGNQPQHF.

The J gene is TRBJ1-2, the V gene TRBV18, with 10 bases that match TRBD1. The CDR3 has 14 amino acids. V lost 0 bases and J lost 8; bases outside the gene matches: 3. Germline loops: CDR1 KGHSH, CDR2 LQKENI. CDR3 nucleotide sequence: TGTGCCAGCTCACCACCCGGGACAGGGGCCGGCTACACCTTC. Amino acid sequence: CASSPPGTGAGYTF.

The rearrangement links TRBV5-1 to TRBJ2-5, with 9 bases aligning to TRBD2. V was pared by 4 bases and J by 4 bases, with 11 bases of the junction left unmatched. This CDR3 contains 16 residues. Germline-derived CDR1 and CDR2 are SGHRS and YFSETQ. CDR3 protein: CASSGGTSSFPETQYF. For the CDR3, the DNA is TGCGCCAGCAGCGGGGGGACTAGCTCCTTTCCAGAGACCCAGTACTTC.

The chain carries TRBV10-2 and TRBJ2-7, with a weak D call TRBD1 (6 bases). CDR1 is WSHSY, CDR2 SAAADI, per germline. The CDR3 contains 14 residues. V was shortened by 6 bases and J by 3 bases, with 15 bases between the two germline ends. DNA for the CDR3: TGCGCCAGCAGGGCCCGGACAGACCTCTACGAGCAGTACTTC. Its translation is CASRARTDLYEQYF.

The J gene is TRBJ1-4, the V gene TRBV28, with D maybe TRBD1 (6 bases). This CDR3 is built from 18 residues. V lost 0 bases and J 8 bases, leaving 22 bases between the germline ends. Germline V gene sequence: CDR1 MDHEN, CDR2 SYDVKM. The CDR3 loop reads CASSLWGVTTGPDEKLFF. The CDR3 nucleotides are TGTGCCAGCAGTTTATGGGGGGTGACTACAGGGCCCGACGAAAAACTGTTTTTT.

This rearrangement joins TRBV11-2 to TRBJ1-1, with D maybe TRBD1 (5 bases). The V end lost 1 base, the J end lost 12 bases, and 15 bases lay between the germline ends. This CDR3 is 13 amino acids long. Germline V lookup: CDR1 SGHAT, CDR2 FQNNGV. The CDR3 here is CASSLGAAQVPFF. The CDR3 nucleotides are TGTGCCAGCAGCTTAGGGGCCGCACAGGTTCCTTTCTTT. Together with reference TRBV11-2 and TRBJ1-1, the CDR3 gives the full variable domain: EAGVAQSPRYKIIEKRQSVAFWCNPISGHATLYWYQQILGQGPKLLIQFQNNGVVDDSQLPKDRFSAERLKGVDSTLKIQPAKLEDSAVYLCASSLGAAQVPFFGQGTRLTVV.

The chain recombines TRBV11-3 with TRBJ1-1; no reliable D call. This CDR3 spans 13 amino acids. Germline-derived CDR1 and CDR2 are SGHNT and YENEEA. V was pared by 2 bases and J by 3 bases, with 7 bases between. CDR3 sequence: CASSLSVDTEAFF. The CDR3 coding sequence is TGTGCCAGCAGCTTATCCGTAGACACTGAAGCTTTCTTT.

The CDR3 nucleotides are TGCAGCGCCCGACAGGGCCGCTTCGAAAACACTGAAGCTTTCTTT. It specifies CSARQGRFENTEAFF. The chain combines TRBV29-1 with TRBJ1-1, with TRBD1 matching 7 bases. The junction had 13 bases not matched to a gene; V was cut back by 7 bases and J by 2 bases. CDR3 length equals 15 residues. Germline loops: CDR1 SQVTM, CDR2 ANQGSEA.

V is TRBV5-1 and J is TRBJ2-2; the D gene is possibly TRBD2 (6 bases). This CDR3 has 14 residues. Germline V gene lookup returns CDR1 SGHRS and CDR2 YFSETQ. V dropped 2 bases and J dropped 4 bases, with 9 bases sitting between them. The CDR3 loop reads CASSLLAGTGELFF. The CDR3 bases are TGCGCCAGCAGCTTACTAGCAGGCACCGGGGAGCTGTTTTTT.

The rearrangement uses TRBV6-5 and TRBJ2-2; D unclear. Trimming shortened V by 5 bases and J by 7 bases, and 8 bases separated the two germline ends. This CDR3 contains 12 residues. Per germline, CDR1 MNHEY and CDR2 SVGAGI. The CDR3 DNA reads TGTGCCAGCAGTCCGACTCACGGGGAGCTGTTTTTT. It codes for CASSPTHGELFF.

CDR3 sequence (DNA): TGCGCCAGTGAAGGGGAGGCAGGTGGCTACACCTTC. This codes for CASEGEAGGYTF. The rearrangement uses TRBV5-1 and TRBJ1-2; maybe TRBD1 (5 bases). Germline values: CDR1 SGHRS, CDR2 YFSETQ. The V gene lost 8 bases and the J gene lost 7 bases, with 15 bases spanning the gap. There are 12 residues in the CDR3.

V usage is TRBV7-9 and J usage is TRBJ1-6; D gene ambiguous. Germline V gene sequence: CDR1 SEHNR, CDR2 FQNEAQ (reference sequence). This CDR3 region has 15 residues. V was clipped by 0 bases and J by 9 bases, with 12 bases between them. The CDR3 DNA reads TGTGCCAGCAGCTTAGCCCAGGTGATAGGTTCACCCCTCCACTTT. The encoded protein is CASSLAQVIGSPLHF. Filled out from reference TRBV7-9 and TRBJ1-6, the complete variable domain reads DTGVSQNPRHKITKRGQNVTFRCDPISEHNRLYWYRQTLGQGPEFLTYFQNEAQLEKSRLLSDRFSAERPKGSFSTLEIQRTEQGDSAMYLCASSLAQVIGSPLHFGNGTRLTVT.

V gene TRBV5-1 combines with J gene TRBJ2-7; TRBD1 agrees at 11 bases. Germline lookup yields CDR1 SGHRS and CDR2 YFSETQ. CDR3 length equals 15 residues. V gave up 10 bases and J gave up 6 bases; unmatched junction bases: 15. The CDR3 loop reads CAYGRTGQGVFEQYF. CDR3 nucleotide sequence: TGCGCCTACGGGAGAACGGGACAGGGGGTGTTCGAGCAGTACTTC.

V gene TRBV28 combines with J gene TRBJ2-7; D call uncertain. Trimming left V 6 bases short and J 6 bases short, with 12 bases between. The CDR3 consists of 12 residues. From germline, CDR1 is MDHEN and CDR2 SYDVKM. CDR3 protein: CASSTTRLEQYF. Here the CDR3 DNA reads TGTGCCAGCAGCACCACCCGACTCGAGCAGTACTTC.

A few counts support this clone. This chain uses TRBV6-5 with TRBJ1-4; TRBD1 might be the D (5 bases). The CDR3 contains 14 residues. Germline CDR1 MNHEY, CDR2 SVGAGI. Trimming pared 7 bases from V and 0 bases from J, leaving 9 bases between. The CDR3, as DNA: TGTGCCAGCAAACCGACAGCAACTAATGAAAAACTGTTTTTT. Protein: CASKPTATNEKLFF.